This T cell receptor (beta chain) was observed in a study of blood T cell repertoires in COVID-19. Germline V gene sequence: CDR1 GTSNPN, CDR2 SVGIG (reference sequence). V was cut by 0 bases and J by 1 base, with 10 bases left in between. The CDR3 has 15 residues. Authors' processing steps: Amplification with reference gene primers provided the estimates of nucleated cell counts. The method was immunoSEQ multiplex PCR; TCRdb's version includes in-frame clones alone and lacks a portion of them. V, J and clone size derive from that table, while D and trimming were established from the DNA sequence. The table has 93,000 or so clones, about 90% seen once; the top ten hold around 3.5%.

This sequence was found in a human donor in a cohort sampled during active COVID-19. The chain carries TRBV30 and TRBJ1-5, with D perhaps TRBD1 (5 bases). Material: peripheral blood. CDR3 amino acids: CAWSVKGWSNQPQHF. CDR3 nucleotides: TGTGCCTGGAGTGTAAAGGGGTGGAGCAATCAGCCCCAGCATTTT.